The source of this T cell receptor beta chain is a study of OX40 agonist ivuxolimab in advanced cancers. Whole-study context: At doses from 0.01 to 10 mg/kg, patients were given intravenous ivuxolimab every 2 weeks. Partial responses were achieved by three patients, of whom one had hepatocellular carcinoma and two had cutaneous melanoma.

The junction had 0 bases not matched to a gene; V was cut back by 3 bases and J by 5 bases. This CDR3 has 13 residues. Germline V lookup: CDR1 SGHRS, CDR2 YFSETQ. Generated by immunoSEQ multiplex PCR, the TCRdb table keeps only in-frame clones and is missing some. The sample includes tens of thousands of clones, roughly 84% of them seen just once. The receptor's source is an adult with an advanced solid tumor such as melanoma, head and neck, liver or kidney cancer. This material consisted of CD4+ or CD8+ T cells sorted from blood, taken in a trial of the OX40 agonist ivuxolimab. The V and J genes are TRBV5-1 and TRBJ2-7; 12 positions match TRBD2. DNA of the CDR3: TGCGCCAGCAGCTGGACTAGCGGGAACGAGCAGTACTTC. Amino acids: CASSWTSGNEQYF.